The count of the clone carrying this T cell receptor beta chain is one. Its matching antigen is unknown. This sample is part of a study of shared clonotypes between healthy human individuals. Across the study: Each donor had three CD4 naive, three CD4 memory, two CD8 naive and one CD8 memory plate.

Only in-frame clones appear in the TCRdb table, and some are missing; sequencing was by immunoSEQ multiplex PCR. There are about 1.1 million clones in the sample; about four fifths occur only once, and around 0.6% lies in the top ten. Notes on the study in general: Only a few donors were included, so the genetic and exposure-history diversity represented was limited.

Germline lookup yields CDR1 SGHRS and CDR2 YFSETQ. The CDR3 runs 15 residues. The V and J ends lost 6 bases and 2 bases, in that order; junction bases with no gene match: 6. From CD4+ cells came CD45RA+ naive and CD45RA-negative memory subsets. This TCR came from a man aged 18 to 29 in good health. Some clones in this sample may be carry-over from other donors' samples. The V call is TRBV5-1, the J call TRBJ2-1, with 9 bases identical to TRBD2. The sample taken for sequencing was memory CD4+ T cells from PBMCs. Noted subset: CD45RA-negative fraction. This CDR3 reads CASIVGTSPYNEQFF. CDR3 nucleotides: TGCGCCAGCATAGTCGGGACTAGCCCCTACAATGAGCAGTTCTTC.